This TCR beta chain appears in the sequencing data of a study of Graves' ophthalmopathy and Graves' hyperthyroidism. About the research overall: Investigators collected peripheral blood at initial diagnosis, before any treatment was given.

Beta-chain TCR CDR3 regions were amplified from RNA transcripts. First-round RT-PCR relied on HTBI primers, and a second-round multiplex PCR came next. Using its own MiXCR run on the multiplex PCR reads, TCRdb lists one record per CDR3 protein. The sample holds 600,000 to 950,000 distinct CDR3 sequences; roughly 41% are singletons and the top ten take 44%. Ophthalmopathy was moderately-to-severely active, CAS at least 3, NOSPECS at least 4, lasting under 3 months. Findings of the study overall: Detection in blood was also observed for most expanded thyroid clonotypes above 0.001 frequency.

At least ten counts were recorded for this clonotype. Its antigen remains unidentified. Trimming removed 2 bases from V and 2 bases from J, with 4 bases in between. Germline-derived CDR1 and CDR2 are SEHNR and FQNEAQ (reference sequence). The CDR3 has 12 residues. What was sequenced was peripheral blood. The sequence was collected from an adult man with Graves' ophthalmopathy. The chain links TRBV7-9 to TRBJ2-7; no definite D call. CDR3 in amino acids: CASSLIPYEQYF. CDR3 DNA sequence: TGTGCCAGCAGCTTAATCCCCTACGAGCAGTACTTC.